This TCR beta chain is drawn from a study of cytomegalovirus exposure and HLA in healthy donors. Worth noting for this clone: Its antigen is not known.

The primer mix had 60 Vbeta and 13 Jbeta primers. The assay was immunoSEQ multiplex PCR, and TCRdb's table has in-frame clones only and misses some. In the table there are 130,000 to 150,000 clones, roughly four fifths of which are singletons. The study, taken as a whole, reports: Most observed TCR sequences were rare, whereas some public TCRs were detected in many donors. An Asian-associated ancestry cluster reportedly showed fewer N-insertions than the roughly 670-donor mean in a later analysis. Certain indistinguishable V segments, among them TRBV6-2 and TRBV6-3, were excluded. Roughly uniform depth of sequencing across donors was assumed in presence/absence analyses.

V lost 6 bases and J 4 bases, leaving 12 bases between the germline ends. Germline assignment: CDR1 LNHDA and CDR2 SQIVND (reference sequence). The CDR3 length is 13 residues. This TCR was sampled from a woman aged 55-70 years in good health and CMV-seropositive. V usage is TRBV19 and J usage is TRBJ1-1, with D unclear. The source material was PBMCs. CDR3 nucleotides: TGTGCCAGTAGCCCGGGGATGGGCACTGAAGCTTTCTTT. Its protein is CASSPGMGTEAFF.